This TCR beta chain was retrieved from a study of blood T cell repertoires in COVID-19. Here immunoSEQ multiplex PCR was the method, and the copy in TCRdb shows in-frame clones only, minus some. The table records approximately 150,000 clones, about 88% of them present only once. The clonotype was recovered from a human donor with acute or convalescent COVID-19. The donor label of this sample is uncertain. Sequenced: peripheral blood.

CDR3 in amino acids: CASSLQGILGYTF. The DNA of the CDR3 is TGTGCCAGCAGCCTACAGGGAATCCTTGGCTACACCTTC. This chain links TRBV6-2 or TRBV6-3 with TRBJ1-2; D might be TRBD1 (6 bases). The CDR3 contains 13 residues. Trimming removed 6 bases from V and 7 bases from J, with 15 bases in between. The germline CDR1 and CDR2 sequences are MNHEY and SVGEGT.